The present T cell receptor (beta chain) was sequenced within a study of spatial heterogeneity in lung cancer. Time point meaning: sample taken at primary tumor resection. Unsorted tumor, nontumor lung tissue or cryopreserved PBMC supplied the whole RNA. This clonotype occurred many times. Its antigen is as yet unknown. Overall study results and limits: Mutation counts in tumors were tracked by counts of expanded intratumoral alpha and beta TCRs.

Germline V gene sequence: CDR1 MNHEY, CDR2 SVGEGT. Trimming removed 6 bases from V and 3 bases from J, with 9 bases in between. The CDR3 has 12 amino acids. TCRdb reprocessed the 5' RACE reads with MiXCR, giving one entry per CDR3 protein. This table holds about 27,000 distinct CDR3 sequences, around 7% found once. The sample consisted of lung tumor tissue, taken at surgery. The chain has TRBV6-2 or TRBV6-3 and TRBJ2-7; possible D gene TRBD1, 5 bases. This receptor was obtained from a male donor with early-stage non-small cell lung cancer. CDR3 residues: CASSDSRYEQYF. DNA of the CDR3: TGTGCCAGCAGCGACAGCCGCTACGAGCAGTACTTC.